The next 23 T cell receptor beta chains were all read from a single sample in a study of shared clonotypes between healthy human individuals. TCRdb keeps only in-frame clones here, not all; method: immunoSEQ multiplex PCR. The data show roughly 2,300,000 clones, with less than 95% seen just once and around 0.35% held by the top ten. Sequencing was performed on naive CD4+ T cells from PBMCs. Subset of the sample: CD45RA+ positively selected. The source is a man aged 18 to 29 in good health. Some clones in this sample may be carry-over from other donors' samples.

This clone was found a few times. This sample includes further DNA sequences coding for the same CDR3. The chain combines TRBV6-5 with TRBJ2-7, with a possible D match to TRBD1 (6 bases). V dropped 0 bases and J dropped 4 bases, with 10 bases sitting between them. The CDR3 contains 14 residues. CDR1 and CDR2 from the germline V gene are MNHEY and SVGAGI. CDR3 nucleotide sequence: TGTGCCAGCAGTTACTCGGCAGGGGTGTACGAGCAGTACTTC. Its translation is CASSYSAGVYEQYF.

The gene calls are TRBV9 and TRBJ2-2; D perhaps matches TRBD2 (6 bases). The V end was cut by 0 bases, the J end by 1 base, with 10 bases between. This CDR3 has 16 amino acids. Germline values: CDR1 SGDLS, CDR2 YYNGEE. The CDR3 bases are TGTGCCAGCAGCGTAGTGGCTAGCGTGAACACCGGGGAGCTGTTTTTT. As protein: CASSVVASVNTGELFF.

The V and J genes are TRBV11-2 and TRBJ2-3; D perhaps matches TRBD2 (5 bases). The V end was cut by 6 bases, the J end by 5 bases, with 6 bases between. The germline V gene has CDR1 SGHAT and CDR2 FQNNGV. This CDR3 is built from 11 residues. As DNA, the CDR3 is TGTGCCAGCAGAGGACTAGATACGCAGTATTTT. The encoded protein is CASRGLDTQYF.

The genes are TRBV28 and TRBJ2-7; 11 bases match TRBD1. CDR1 MDHEN and CDR2 SYDVKM come from the germline V gene. The CDR3 has 15 amino acids. Trimming took 2 bases from V and 4 from J; bases not matched to a gene: 4. The CDR3 DNA reads as TGTGCCAGCAGTTTAGTGGGACAGGGGGGTTACGAGCAGTACTTC. Translated: CASSLVGQGGYEQYF.

V usage is TRBV27 and J usage is TRBJ2-7; the D is unclear. This CDR3 has 16 residues. V was trimmed by 6 bases and J by 2 bases, leaving 20 bases between them. Germline values: CDR1 MNHEY, CDR2 SMNVEV (reference sequence). The CDR3 bases are TGTGCCAGCAGAATACAAGGAACCACAAACCCCTACGAGCAGTACTTC. Amino acid sequence: CASRIQGTTNPYEQYF.

Concerning this clone itself: Different DNA sequences within this sample yield the same CDR3. The CDR3, as DNA: TGTGCCAGCAGCGTAGAAGGTGGATACTACAATGAGCAGTTCTTC. Translation: CASSVEGGYYNEQFF. J is TRBJ2-1 and V is TRBV9, with D uncertain. V was cut by 0 bases and J by 3 bases, with 10 bases left in between. The germline V gene encodes CDR1 SGDLS and CDR2 YYNGEE. The CDR3 contains 15 residues.

The V call is TRBV5-4, the J call TRBJ1-2, with D perhaps matching TRBD1 (5 bases). The CDR3 consists of 13 residues. Germline lookup yields CDR1 SGHNT and CDR2 YYREEE (reference sequence). V shed 2 bases and J shed 8 bases, with 13 bases lying between them. The CDR3 nucleotides are TGTGCCAGCAGCTTACTGTCAGGGCGAGGCTACACCTTC. Protein sequence: CASSLLSGRGYTF.

The chain couples TRBV5-1 to TRBJ2-7, with D perhaps TRBD2 (6 bases). The CDR3 extends over 14 amino acids. V was clipped by 5 bases and J by 2 bases, with 14 bases between them. Germline loops: CDR1 SGHRS, CDR2 YFSETQ. This chain's CDR3 is CASSIPGETYEQYF. In DNA, the CDR3 is TGCGCCAGCAGTATTCCGGGGGAGACCTACGAGCAGTACTTC.

This clone has more than one count but fewer than ten. This same CDR3 is encoded by further DNA sequences in the sample. The J gene is TRBJ2-3, the V gene TRBV6-6; D gene ambiguous. CDR3 size: 13 residues. Trimming stripped 0 bases from V and 4 bases from J, with 5 bases between. Germline V gene data show CDR1 as MNHNY and CDR2 as SVGAGI (reference sequence). The CDR3 nucleotides are TGTGCCAGCAGTTACTCGACGGCAGATACGCAGTATTTT. This translates into CASSYSTADTQYF.

This clone came up a few times. The V and J genes are TRBV5-1 and TRBJ1-5; the D is unclear. The germline gives CDR1 SGHRS, CDR2 YFSETQ. The CDR3 has 13 residues. V was cut by 4 bases and J by 3 bases, with 8 bases left in between. DNA of the CDR3: TGCGCCAGCAGCCCTGACTTCAATCAGCCCCAGCATTTT. Its translation is CASSPDFNQPQHF.

The V call is TRBV7-2, the J call TRBJ2-2; D remains ambiguous. Trimming took 3 bases from V and 4 from J, leaving 9 bases between them. The germline gives CDR1 SGHTA, CDR2 FQGNSA. CDR3 length equals 14 residues. The DNA of the CDR3 is TGTGCCAGCAGCTTTGAGTGGCGCACCGGGGAGCTGTTTTTT. It encodes CASSFEWRTGELFF.

The chain recombines TRBV29-1 with TRBJ2-7; 9 nucleotides agree with TRBD2. Germline CDR1 and CDR2: SQVTM and ANQGSEA. Losses at the gene ends were 7 bases for V and 5 bases for J; bases not matched to a gene: 12. The CDR3 is 14 residues long. Here the CDR3 reads CSADLSGSGHEQYF. In DNA form, the CDR3 reads TGCAGCGCTGACCTTAGCGGGAGCGGCCACGAGCAGTACTTC.

In this sample, this clone turned up a few times. This chain uses TRBV30 with TRBJ1-1, with a tentative D call TRBD1 (6 bases). The V end was cut by 0 bases, the J end by 10 bases, with 15 bases between. This CDR3 has 13 residues. In germline, CDR1 is GTSNPN, CDR2 SVGIG (reference sequence). The CDR3 protein is CAWSVRREQGAFF. The CDR3 DNA is TGTGCCTGGAGTGTACGACGGGAACAGGGAGCTTTCTTT.

V is TRBV19 and J is TRBJ2-7, with no clear D. The CDR3 totals 15 residues. Germline CDR1 and CDR2: LNHDA and SQIVND (reference sequence). V was cut by 5 bases and J by 1 base, with 15 bases left in between. The CDR3 spells CASSGRGRRSYEQYF. The CDR3 nucleotides are TGTGCCAGTAGTGGCCGCGGCAGGAGATCCTACGAGCAGTACTTC.

The chain has TRBV19 and TRBJ2-3; D might be TRBD2 (5 bases). Looked up from germline, CDR1 is LNHDA and CDR2 is SQIVND (reference sequence). V lost 7 bases to trimming and J lost 1 base, with 12 bases between them. There are 14 residues in the CDR3. The CDR3 DNA sequence: TGTGCCAGTAACCCCGGACTTGGCACAGATACGCAGTATTTT. Translating it yields CASNPGLGTDTQYF.

This chain joins TRBV5-1 and TRBJ1-2, with D maybe TRBD1 (6 bases). V shed 0 bases and J shed 8 bases, with 11 bases lying between them. Germline V gives CDR1 SGHRS, CDR2 YFSETQ. This CDR3 is 13 amino acids long. The CDR3 nucleotides read TGCGCCAGCAGCTTGGACAGGGATCGGGGCTACACCTTC. Translation gives CASSLDRDRGYTF. Looking up the rest from reference TRBV5-1 and TRBJ1-2 gives the full variable domain: KAGVTQTPRYLIKTRGQQVTLSCSPISGHRSVSWYQQTPGQGLQFLFEYFSETQRNKGNFPGRFSGRQFSNSRSEMNVSTLELGDSALYLCASSLDRDRGYTFGSGTRLTVV.

A note on this clone: Other nucleotide sequences from this sample produce the same CDR3. The rearrangement links TRBV5-1 to TRBJ2-3; TRBD1 agrees at 10 bases. Germline trimming cut 4 bases from V and 3 bases from J; bases unmatched to any gene: 5. This CDR3 contains 15 residues. CDR1 is SGHRS, CDR2 YFSETQ, per germline. The CDR3 is CASSPRDRGTDTQYF. CDR3 DNA sequence: TGCGCCAGCAGCCCCCGGGACAGGGGAACAGATACGCAGTATTTT.

This clone has a single count. The gene calls are TRBV5-4 and TRBJ1-2; D is possibly TRBD1 (5 bases). The germline V gene has CDR1 SGHNT and CDR2 YYREEE (reference sequence). CDR3 size: 13 residues. Trimming shortened V by 4 bases and J by 4 bases, and 11 bases separated the two germline ends. The CDR3 is CASSTRQTYGYTF. In nucleotides, the CDR3 is TGTGCCAGCAGCACGCGACAGACCTATGGCTACACCTTC.

V gene TRBV27 combines with J gene TRBJ1-1; a weak D match, TRBD1 (6 bases). The V end lost 3 bases, the J end lost 5 bases, and 25 bases lay between the germline ends. The V gene's germline CDR1 is MNHEY and CDR2 SMNVEV (reference sequence). This CDR3 region has 18 residues. The CDR3 DNA reads as TGTGCCAGCAGTTTTCGTCTCTGGCCCCAACAGGGAGGGACTGAAGCTTTCTTT. Translation gives CASSFRLWPQQGGTEAFF.

The gene calls are TRBV18 and TRBJ1-2, with D perhaps TRBD1 (5 bases). Germline-derived CDR1 and CDR2 are KGHSH and LQKENI. Trimming left V 1 base short and J 0 bases short, with 9 bases between. The CDR3 is 15 residues long. The CDR3 nucleotides are TGTGCCAGCTCACCACAACAGGAGACTAACTATGGCTACACCTTC. Translating it yields CASSPQQETNYGYTF. Full variable domain (missing parts from reference TRBV18 and TRBJ1-2): NAGVMQNPRHLVRRRGQEARLRCSPMKGHSHVYWYRQLPEEGLKFMVYLQKENIIDESGMPKERFSAEFPKEGPSILRIQQVVRGDSAAYFCASSPQQETNYGYTFGSGTRLTVV.

J is TRBJ2-5 and V is TRBV29-1; 8 positions match TRBD2. The assigned J gene may be wrong: the sequence end matches TRBJ2-7 better. The CDR3 sequence is 13 residues long. Germline V gene lookup returns CDR1 SQVTM and CDR2 ANQGSEA. CDR3 DNA: TGCAGCGTGGAGAACACTAGCGGCTACGAGCAGTACTTC. It specifies CSVENTSGYEQYF.

CDR3 region: CASSLESGQGYEQYF. CDR3 bases: TGTGCCAGCAGCTTAGAATCGGGACAGGGGTACGAGCAGTACTTC. V and J are TRBV11-2 and TRBJ2-7; 10 bases line up with TRBD1. V dropped 0 bases and J dropped 4; count of bases not matched to a gene: 3. The CDR3 consists of 15 residues. The V gene's germline CDR1 is SGHAT and CDR2 FQNNGV.

This clone has a handful of counts. The chain recombines TRBV28 with TRBJ1-5; 8 nucleotides match TRBD1. Germline lookup yields CDR1 MDHEN and CDR2 SYDVKM. The trim removed 7 bases at V and 7 bases at J, leaving 3 bases unmatched. The CDR3 covers 12 residues. The CDR3 DNA reads TGTGCCAGCACGGCAGGGGGCCAGCCCCAGCATTTT. It yields the protein CASTAGGQPQHF.